The 17 T cell receptor beta chains in this list originate from one sample, sequenced in a study of vaccination and CD4 T cells after COVID-19. Cultured CD4+ T cell DNA underwent sequencing with the Oncomine TCR Beta short-read assay. TCRdb called the PCR reads again in MiXCR, with one record for every CDR3 protein. The table includes 7,500 to 9,000 distinct CDR3 sequences, approximately 20% detected once. Described treatment: roughly 10-day PBMC culture with coronavirus spike peptide pools or control peptides (ViraFEST assay). These receptors have no known antigen. The sample was CD4+ T cells from blood, cultured in vitro, taken after SARS-CoV-2 vaccination. These receptors were obtained from a human donor who had recovered from COVID-19.

This clonotype was found once. This chain links TRBV5-4 with TRBJ2-1, with D possibly being TRBD2 (7 bases). V shed 3 bases and J shed 8 bases, with 12 bases lying between them. Germline V lookup: CDR1 SGHNT, CDR2 YYREEE (reference sequence). The CDR3 is 13 residues long. CDR3 loop: CASSSRGGHEQFF. Here the CDR3 DNA reads TGTGCCAGCAGCTCCAGGGGAGGGCATGAGCAGTTCTTC.

To note about this clonotype: This clone may be a read error of a much larger clone one base away. The V and J genes are TRBV20-1 and TRBJ1-6; no reliable D call. This CDR3 has 14 residues. The V and J ends lost 6 bases and 6 bases respectively, with 15 bases between them. Looked up from germline, CDR1 is DFQATT and CDR2 is SNEGSKA (reference sequence). The CDR3 sequence: CSAILQQSNSPLHF. DNA for the CDR3: TGCAGTGCGATATTACAGCAGTCTAATTCACCCCTCCACTTT.

This clonotype was picked up a small number of times. This chain connects TRBV6-1 to TRBJ1-1, with unresolved D. V lost 7 bases, J lost 4 bases, and 7 bases lay in between. This CDR3 is 11 amino acids long. CDR1 and CDR2 from the germline V gene are MNHNS and SASEGT. CDR3 bases: TGTGCCAGCAAAGGGAGCACTGAAGCTTTCTTT. This translates into CASKGSTEAFF.

This clonotype counts as medium-sized. V and J are TRBV27 and TRBJ2-7, with D possibly matching TRBD1 (5 bases). This CDR3 comprises 12 residues. CDR1 and CDR2 (germline): MNHEY, SMNVEV (reference sequence). The V end lost 3 bases, the J end lost 10 bases, and 13 bases lay between the germline ends. The CDR3, as DNA: TGTGCCAGCAGTTTTCAGGGTTCAGAACAGTACTTC. Its protein product is CASSFQGSEQYF.

Ten or more counts support this clonotype. The gene calls are TRBV20-1 and TRBJ1-1; D perhaps matches TRBD1 (6 bases). Trimming cost V 3 bases and J 2 bases, with 10 bases left between them. CDR1 DFQATT and CDR2 SNEGSKA come from the germline V gene (reference sequence). The CDR3 extends over 13 amino acids. The CDR3, as DNA: TGCAGTGCTAGTTCGGACAGTAACACTGAAGCTTTCTTT. It specifies CSASSDSNTEAFF.

The chain uses TRBV7-7 and TRBJ2-3; 9 bases match TRBD2. The CDR3 contains 16 residues. Germline V CDR1 and CDR2: SSHAT, FNYEAQ (reference sequence). V dropped 1 base and J dropped 2; count of bases not matched to a gene: 4. The DNA of the CDR3 is TGTGCCAGCAGCTTAGGGGGGACTAGCCACACAGATACGCAGTATTTT. Protein: CASSLGGTSHTDTQYF.

This clonotype was recorded a few times. This rearrangement joins TRBV7-9 to TRBJ2-1; 7 bases align to TRBD1. V trimming: 2 bases; J trimming: 7 bases; junction bases outside the gene matches: 2. Germline assignment: CDR1 SEHNR and CDR2 FQNEAQ (reference sequence). The CDR3 is 13 residues long. The CDR3 DNA reads TGTGCCAGCAGCTTACCAGGGGGAAATGAGCAGTTCTTC. Residues: CASSLPGGNEQFF.

This clonotype was recorded a few times. V is TRBV5-6 and J is TRBJ2-7, with 7 bases fitting TRBD2. CDR1 SGHDT and CDR2 YYEEEE come from the germline V gene. Losses at the gene ends were 4 bases for V and 4 bases for J; bases not matched to a gene: 11. This CDR3 is built from 15 residues. CDR3 loop: CASSELGGTRYEQYF. The CDR3 region has the DNA TGTGCCAGCAGCGAACTGGGGGGGACGCGATACGAGCAGTACTTC.

This clonotype is medium-sized. The chain joins TRBV7-6 to TRBJ2-4; no clear D. Per the germline V gene, CDR1 is SGHVS and CDR2 is FNYEAQ. CDR3 length: 13 amino acids. V lost 5 bases, J lost 0 bases, and 5 bases lay in between. The CDR3: CASSTRAKNIQYF. The DNA of the CDR3 is TGTGCCAGCAGCACTCGAGCCAAAAACATTCAGTACTTC.

CDR3 in amino acids: CSASLGIRSNTEAFF. In nucleotides, the CDR3 is TGCAGTGCTAGTTTAGGGATCCGGTCGAACACTGAAGCTTTCTTT. V usage is TRBV20-1 and J usage is TRBJ1-1; no reliable D call. V dropped 3 bases and J dropped 1 base, with 15 bases sitting between them. Germline CDR1 and CDR2: DFQATT and SNEGSKA (reference sequence). The CDR3 spans 15 residues.

This clonotype came up a few times. This chain joins TRBV2 and TRBJ2-7, with D unresolved. The CDR3 length is 12 residues. The germline V gene has CDR1 SNHLY and CDR2 FYNNEI. V lost 6 bases and J 2 bases, leaving 8 bases between the germline ends. The CDR3 is CASSAGPYEQYF. The DNA of the CDR3 is TGTGCCAGCAGCGCTGGACCCTACGAGCAGTACTTC.

The rearrangement uses TRBV6-2 or TRBV6-3 and TRBJ2-1, with 9 positions matching TRBD2. Looked up from germline, CDR1 is MNHEY and CDR2 is SVGEGT. CDR3 size: 13 residues. V dropped 5 bases and J dropped 7; count of bases not matched to a gene: 3. The CDR3 protein is CASSHLAGNEQFF. CDR3 bases: TGTGCCAGCAGTCATCTAGCGGGGAATGAGCAGTTCTTC.

The rearrangement links TRBV7-6 to TRBJ2-2; tentative D call: TRBD2 (6 bases). The V gene's germline CDR1 is SGHVS and CDR2 FNYEAQ. Trimming took off 1 base at V and 6 bases at J, with 12 bases between the two ends. There are 15 residues in the CDR3. The CDR3 region has the DNA TGTGCCAGCAGCTTAGGGACGGACTATTCCGGGGAGCTGTTTTTT. It translates to CASSLGTDYSGELFF.

The chain links TRBV29-1 to TRBJ2-3; 9 nucleotides agree with TRBD1. CDR3 length equals 14 residues. The germline gives CDR1 SQVTM, CDR2 ANQGSEA. V dropped 5 bases and J dropped 6; count of bases not matched to a gene: 9. CDR3 DNA sequence: TGCAGCGTTATTACAGGGGGCTCTATGGATACGCAGTATTTT. Protein sequence: CSVITGGSMDTQYF.

As DNA, the CDR3 is TGTGCCAGCAGTTTATCGAGGCTGCCCCCCTACAATGAGCAGTTCTTC. It encodes CASSLSRLPPYNEQFF. The chain is built from TRBV27 and TRBJ2-1; D is undetermined. Trimming took 0 bases from V and 2 from J, leaving 11 bases between them. Germline V gene data show CDR1 as MNHEY and CDR2 as SMNVEV (reference sequence). The CDR3 has 16 amino acids.

J is TRBJ2-3 and V is TRBV5-1; TRBD1 matches at 7 bases. The junction had 2 bases not matched to a gene; V was cut back by 1 base and J by 0 bases. This CDR3 has 15 residues. The V gene's germline CDR1 is SGHRS and CDR2 YFSETQ. CDR3 sequence: CASSLTGESTDTQYF. The CDR3 DNA reads TGCGCCAGCAGCTTGACAGGGGAAAGCACAGATACGCAGTATTTT.

As to this clonotype: One base away lies a much larger clone, so this may be a sequencing read error. The J gene is TRBJ1-5, the V gene TRBV6-5, with D uncertain. This CDR3 has 15 residues. CDR1 is MNHEY and CDR2 is SVGAGI in the germline V gene. CDR3 amino acids: CTSSYSDGSNQPQHF. The CDR3 nucleotides are TGTACCAGCAGTTACTCGGACGGAAGCAATCAGCCCCAGCATTTT.